This is a list of T cell receptor beta chains from one sample in a study of radiotherapy plus CTLA-4 blockade in lung cancer. TCRdb's copy holds only in-frame clones and misses some; the assay was immunoSEQ multiplex PCR. Seen here are tens of thousands of clones, about 88% observed once, and the top ten hold 7.8%. This sample comprised peripheral blood, obtained from a patient treated with radiotherapy plus ipilimumab. The receptors derive from a human donor with non-small cell lung cancer whose response to radiotherapy plus ipilimumab could not be evaluated. Both conserved end residues are part of each CDR3. Each record gives: J gene, D gene, clone size, V gene, CDR3 DNA, CDR3 protein. A D gene is named only where the DNA matches it firmly. Part of the rows lack a size; the others show once, few, many or a class for expanded clones.

TRBJ2-7,.,.,TRBV6-6,TGTGCCAGCAGTGATAGCAGCGCCCCTAACGAGCAGTACTTC,CASSDSSAPNEQYF
TRBJ2-7,TRBD2,.,TRBV15,TGTGCCACCAGCCCCACTAGCGGGGATTACGAGCAGTACTTC,CATSPTSGDYEQYF
TRBJ2-5,TRBD2,once,TRBV2,TGTGCCACGCAAGGACTAGCGGGAAAAGAGACCCAGTACTTC,CATQGLAGKETQYF
TRBJ2-3,.,few,TRBV5-4,TGTGCCAGCAGCCGCGGGACAGCCAGCACAGATACGCAGTATTTT,CASSRGTASTDTQYF
TRBJ2-1,TRBD1,.,TRBV7-9,TGTGCCAGCAACCTACCGGGACAGGAAACTAATGAGCAGTTCTTC,CASNLPGQETNEQFF
TRBJ2-3,TRBD2,.,TRBV7-2,TGTGCCAGCAGCTTAGTAGCGGGACGGGGAGATACGCAGTATTTT,CASSLVAGRGDTQYF
TRBJ2-7,TRBD1,.,TRBV5-1,TGCGCCAGCAGCACAGGACAGGGCTACGAGCAGTACTTC,CASSTGQGYEQYF
TRBJ1-3,.,few,TRBV11-2,TGTGCCAGCAGCTTACAGGGGTCTGGAAACACCATATATTTT,CASSLQGSGNTIYF
TRBJ2-1,TRBD1,.,TRBV19,TGTGCCAGTAGTATAACAGGGGAACATGAGCAGTTCTTC,CASSITGEHEQFF
TRBJ2-3,TRBD2,.,TRBV11-3,TGTGCCAGCAGCTTAGTAGCGGGAGAAAGCACAGATACGCAGTATTTT,CASSLVAGESTDTQYF
TRBJ1-6,TRBD1,few,TRBV5-1,TGCGCCAGCAGCCCGGACAGGGGAAATTCACCCCTCCACTTT,CASSPDRGNSPLHF
TRBJ2-7,.,once,TRBV7-2,TGTGCCAGCAGCTTCGTCACCGGGACAACCGAGCAGTACTTC,CASSFVTGTTEQYF
TRBJ2-1,.,.,TRBV7-2,TGTGCCAGCAGCTTTCGCTATGACAATGAGCAGTTCTTC,CASSFRYDNEQFF
TRBJ1-2,.,.,TRBV10-3,TGTGCCATCAGTGAGGACAGAGACTATGGCTACACCTTC,CAISEDRDYGYTF
TRBJ2-7,.,.,TRBV18,TGTGCCAGCTCACCGGAGGTAACCTACGAGCAGTACTTC,CASSPEVTYEQYF
TRBJ1-2,.,.,TRBV4-1,TGCGCCAGCAGCCAAGCCAACAGGGCCCACTATGGCTACACCTTC,CASSQANRAHYGYTF
TRBJ2-7,TRBD1,.,TRBV9,TGTGCCAGCAGCGTACAAGGGGACAGGTTGAACGAGCAGTACTTC,CASSVQGDRLNEQYF
TRBJ1-2,.,.,TRBV6-6,TGTGCCAGCAGTTACTCGTTTGACAGTCGCTATGGCTACACCTTC,CASSYSFDSRYGYTF
TRBJ2-1,TRBD2,.,TRBV4-1,TGCGCCAGCAGCCAAGAAACTAGCGGGGGGGCGGGTGAGCAGTTCTTC,CASSQETSGGAGEQFF
TRBJ2-1,TRBD2,.,TRBV2,TGTGCCAGCGTGACTAGCGGGGTTCTCTACAATGAGCAGTTCTTC,CASVTSGVLYNEQFF
TRBJ1-1,.,.,TRBV19,TGTGCCAGTAGTATAGGTCCCCCCCGGAGTCGGAACACTGAAGCTTTCTTT,CASSIGPPRSRNTEAFF
TRBJ1-4,.,.,TRBV6-1,TGTGCCAGCAGTGCCACCCCGAGGGCAACTAATGAAAAACTGTTTTTT,CASSATPRATNEKLFF
TRBJ1-1,.,.,TRBV2,TGTGCCAGCAGTGAAGTCCACACGGAAACGGGAGCTTTCTTT,CASSEVHTETGAFF
TRBJ2-1,TRBD1,once,TRBV15,TGTGCCACCAGCAGAGATCTGGACAGGGCAGGAATTGAGTTCTTC,CATSRDLDRAGIEFF
TRBJ1-1,.,.,TRBV28,TGTGCCAGCAGCTACCTAGTGGGGGGGGACACTGAAGCTTTCTTT,CASSYLVGGDTEAFF
TRBJ1-2,.,.,TRBV7-8,TGTGCCAGCACCCCCCAATCCCACTATGGCTACACCTTC,CASTPQSHYGYTF
TRBJ2-5,TRBD2,.,TRBV5-1,TGCGCCAGCAGCTCTGGGCGGGGGCAAGAGACCCAGTACTTC,CASSSGRGQETQYF
TRBJ2-5,.,.,TRBV5-1,TGCGCCAGCAGCCCTGGGACAACCACTTTCCAAGAGACCCAGTACTTC,CASSPGTTTFQETQYF
TRBJ2-3,TRBD2,.,TRBV7-9,TGTGCCAGCAGCTTAAAATCTAGCGGGGGGACAGATACGCAGTATTTT,CASSLKSSGGTDTQYF
TRBJ2-1,.,once,TRBV5-4,TGTGCCAGCAGCTTGGAGGCGGGCTCCTACAATGAGCAGTTCTTC,CASSLEAGSYNEQFF
TRBJ2-1,TRBD2,.,TRBV9,TGTGCCAGCAGCGTTCGAGCGGGGGGAAACAATGAGCAGTTCTTC,CASSVRAGGNNEQFF
TRBJ2-7,TRBD2,.,TRBV27,TGTGCCAGCAGTGCCACTAGCGGGATCTCCTACGAGCAGTACTTC,CASSATSGISYEQYF